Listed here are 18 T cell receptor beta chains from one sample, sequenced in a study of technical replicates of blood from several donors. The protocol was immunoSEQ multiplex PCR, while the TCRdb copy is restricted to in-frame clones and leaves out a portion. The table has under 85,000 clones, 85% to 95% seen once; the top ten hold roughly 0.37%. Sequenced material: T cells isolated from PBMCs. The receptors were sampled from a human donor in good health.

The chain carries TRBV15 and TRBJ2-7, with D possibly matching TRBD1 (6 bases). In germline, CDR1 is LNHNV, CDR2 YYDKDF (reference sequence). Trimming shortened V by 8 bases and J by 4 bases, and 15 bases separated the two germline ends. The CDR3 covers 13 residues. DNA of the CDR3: TGTGCCACCCCGAGGACAGTTACTTACGAGCAGTACTTC. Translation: CATPRTVTYEQYF.

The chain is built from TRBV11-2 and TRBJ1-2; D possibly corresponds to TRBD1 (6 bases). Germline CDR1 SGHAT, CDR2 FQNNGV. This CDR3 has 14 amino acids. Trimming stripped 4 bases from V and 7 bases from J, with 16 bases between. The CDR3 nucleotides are TGTGCCAGCAGCTCCAACTCGGGGGGCCTTGGCTACACCTTC. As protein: CASSSNSGGLGYTF.

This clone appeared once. CDR3 residues: CASSYAGLYEQYF. The CDR3 DNA sequence: TGTGCCAGCAGTTACGCTGGACTCTACGAGCAGTACTTC. The chain combines TRBV6-5 with TRBJ2-7; a weak D match, TRBD2 (5 bases). Trimming took off 2 bases at V and 3 bases at J, with 8 bases between the two ends. The CDR3 extends over 13 amino acids. Germline V gene data show CDR1 as MNHEY and CDR2 as SVGAGI.

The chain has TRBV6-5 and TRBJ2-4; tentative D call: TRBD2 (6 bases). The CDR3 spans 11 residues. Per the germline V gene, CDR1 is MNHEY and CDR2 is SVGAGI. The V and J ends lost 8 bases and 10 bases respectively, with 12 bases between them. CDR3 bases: TGTGCCAGCGGGGACTCTGTGATTCAGTACTTC. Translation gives CASGDSVIQYF.

DNA for the CDR3: TGTGCCAGCAGCTTGACAGGGGCTTACGAGCAGTACTTC. Translated: CASSLTGAYEQYF. The chain carries TRBV11-2 and TRBJ2-7, with 8 bases matching TRBD1. In germline, CDR1 is SGHAT, CDR2 FQNNGV. V gave up 3 bases and J gave up 4 bases; unmatched junction bases: 2. The CDR3 covers 13 residues.

The chain's CDR3 is CASSQAEREFYNEQFF. CDR3 nucleotides: TGTGCCAGCAGCCAAGCGGAGCGGGAGTTCTACAATGAGCAGTTCTTC. The chain carries TRBV4-2 and TRBJ2-1; 8 nucleotides match TRBD2. Germline CDR1 is LGHNA and CDR2 is YNFKEQ. Losses at the gene ends were 1 base for V and 3 bases for J; bases not matched to a gene: 5. The CDR3 spans 16 residues.

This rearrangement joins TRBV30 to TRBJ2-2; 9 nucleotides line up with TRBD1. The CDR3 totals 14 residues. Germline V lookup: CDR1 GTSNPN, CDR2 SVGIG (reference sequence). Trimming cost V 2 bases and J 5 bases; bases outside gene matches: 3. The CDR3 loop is CAWSPGTGTGELFF. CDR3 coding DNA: TGTGCCTGGAGTCCCGGGACAGGGACCGGGGAGCTGTTTTTT.

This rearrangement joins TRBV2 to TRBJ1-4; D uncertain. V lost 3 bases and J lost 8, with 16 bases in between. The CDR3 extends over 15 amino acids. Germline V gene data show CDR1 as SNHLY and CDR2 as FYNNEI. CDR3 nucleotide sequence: TGTGCCAGCAGTGAGAGAGGCGCCCCCGGGGAAAAACTGTTTTTT. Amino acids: CASSERGAPGEKLFF.

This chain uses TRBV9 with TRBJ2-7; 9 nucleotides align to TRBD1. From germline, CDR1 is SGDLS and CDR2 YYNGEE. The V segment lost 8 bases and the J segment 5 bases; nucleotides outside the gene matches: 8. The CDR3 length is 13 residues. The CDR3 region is CASGTGITNEQYF. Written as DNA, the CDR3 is TGTGCCAGTGGGACAGGGATTACCAACGAGCAGTACTTC.

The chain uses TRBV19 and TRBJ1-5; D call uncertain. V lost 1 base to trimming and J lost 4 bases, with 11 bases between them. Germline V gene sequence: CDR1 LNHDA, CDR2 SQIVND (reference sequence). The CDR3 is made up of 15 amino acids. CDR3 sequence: CASSIVQEGNQPQHF. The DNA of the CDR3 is TGTGCCAGTAGTATAGTGCAGGAGGGTAATCAGCCCCAGCATTTT.

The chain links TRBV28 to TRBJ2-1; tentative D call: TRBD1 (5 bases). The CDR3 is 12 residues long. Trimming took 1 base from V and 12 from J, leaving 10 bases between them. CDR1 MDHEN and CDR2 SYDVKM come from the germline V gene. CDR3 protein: CASSLSRQLQFF. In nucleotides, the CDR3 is TGTGCCAGCAGTTTATCTAGACAGTTGCAGTTCTTC.

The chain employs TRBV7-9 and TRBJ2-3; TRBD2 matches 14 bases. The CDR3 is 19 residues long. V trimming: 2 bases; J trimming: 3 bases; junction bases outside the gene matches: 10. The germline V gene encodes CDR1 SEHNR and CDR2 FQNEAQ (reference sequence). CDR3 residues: CASSLSTGLAGGLTDTQYF. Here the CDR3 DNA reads TGTGCCAGCAGCTTATCAACTGGACTAGCGGGAGGTTTGACAGATACGCAGTATTTT.

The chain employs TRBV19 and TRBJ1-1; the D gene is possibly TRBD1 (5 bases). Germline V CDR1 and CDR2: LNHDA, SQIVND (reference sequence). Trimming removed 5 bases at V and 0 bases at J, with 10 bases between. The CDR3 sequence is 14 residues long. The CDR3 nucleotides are TGTGCCAGTAGTTTACCGGGGGTGAACACTGAAGCTTTCTTT. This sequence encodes CASSLPGVNTEAFF.

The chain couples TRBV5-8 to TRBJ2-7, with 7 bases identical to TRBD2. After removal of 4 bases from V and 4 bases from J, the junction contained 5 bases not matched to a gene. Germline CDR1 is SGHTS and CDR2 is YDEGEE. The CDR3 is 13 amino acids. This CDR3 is CASSPGLYYEQYF. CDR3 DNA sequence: TGTGCCAGCAGCCCGGGACTATATTACGAGCAGTACTTC.

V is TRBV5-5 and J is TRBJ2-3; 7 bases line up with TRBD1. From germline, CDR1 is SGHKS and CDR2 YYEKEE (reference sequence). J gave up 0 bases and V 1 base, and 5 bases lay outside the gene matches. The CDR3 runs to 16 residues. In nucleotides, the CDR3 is TGTGCCAGCAGCTTGACATCGACAGGGAGCACAGATACGCAGTATTTT. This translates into CASSLTSTGSTDTQYF.

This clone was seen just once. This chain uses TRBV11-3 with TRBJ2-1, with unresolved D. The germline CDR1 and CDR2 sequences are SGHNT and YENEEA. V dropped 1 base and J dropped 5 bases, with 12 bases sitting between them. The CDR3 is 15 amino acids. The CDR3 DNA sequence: TGTGCCAGCAGCTTAGTTAACAGCCCTAACAATGAGCAGTTCTTC. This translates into CASSLVNSPNNEQFF.

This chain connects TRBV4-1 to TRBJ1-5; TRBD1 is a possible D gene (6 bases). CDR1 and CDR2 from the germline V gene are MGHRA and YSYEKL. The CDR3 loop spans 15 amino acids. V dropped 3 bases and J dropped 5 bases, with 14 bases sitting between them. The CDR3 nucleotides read TGCGCCAGCAGCCACCATACAGGGCAAGATCAGCCCCAGCATTTT. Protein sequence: CASSHHTGQDQPQHF.

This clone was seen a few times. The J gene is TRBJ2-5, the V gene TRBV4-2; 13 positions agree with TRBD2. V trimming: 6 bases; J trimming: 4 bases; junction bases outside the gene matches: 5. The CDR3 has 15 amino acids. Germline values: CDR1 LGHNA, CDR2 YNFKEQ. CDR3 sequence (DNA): TGTGCCAGCAGTGGCGGACTAGCGGGAGTAGAGACCCAGTACTTC. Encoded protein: CASSGGLAGVETQYF.